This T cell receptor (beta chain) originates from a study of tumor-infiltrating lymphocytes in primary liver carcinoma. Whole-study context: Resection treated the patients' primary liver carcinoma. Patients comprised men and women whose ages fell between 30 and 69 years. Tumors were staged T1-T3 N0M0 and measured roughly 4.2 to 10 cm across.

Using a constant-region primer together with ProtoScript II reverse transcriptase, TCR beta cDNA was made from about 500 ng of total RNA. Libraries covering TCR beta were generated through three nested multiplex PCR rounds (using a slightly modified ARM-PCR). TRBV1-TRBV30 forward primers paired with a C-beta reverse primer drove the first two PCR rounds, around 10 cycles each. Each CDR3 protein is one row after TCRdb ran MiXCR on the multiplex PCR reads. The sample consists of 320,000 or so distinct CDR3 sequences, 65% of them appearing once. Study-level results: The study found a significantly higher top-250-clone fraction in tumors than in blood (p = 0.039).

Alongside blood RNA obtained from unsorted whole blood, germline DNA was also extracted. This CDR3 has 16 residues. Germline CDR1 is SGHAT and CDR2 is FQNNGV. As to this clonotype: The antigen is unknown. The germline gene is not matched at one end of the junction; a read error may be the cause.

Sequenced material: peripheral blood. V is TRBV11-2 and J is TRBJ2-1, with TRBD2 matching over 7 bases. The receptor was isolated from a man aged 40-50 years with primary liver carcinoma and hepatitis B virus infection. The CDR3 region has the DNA TGTACCAGCAGCGGTTCTTGGGGGGGAAGGCGGTATGAGCAGTTCTTC. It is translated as CTSSGSWGGRRYEQFF.